The present T cell receptor (beta chain) was sequenced within a study of blood T cell repertoires in COVID-19. Germline loops: CDR1 LGHNA, CDR2 YSLEER. The CDR3 contains 13 residues. With 0 bases removed from V and 8 bases from J, the gap between germline ends came to 10 bases. Data came from immunoSEQ multiplex PCR; TCRdb stores just in-frame clones and leaves some out. The sample comprises under 450,000 clones, about 90% of which are singletons, and 1% to 1.5% rests with the top ten. Donors in Cohort 3 counted as recovered after two negative PCRs, clearance, or symptom resolution. This receptor was identified in a man aged 25-45 years who had recovered from COVID-19. The sample comprised PBMCs or T cells enriched from blood (not recorded which). V usage is TRBV4-3 and J usage is TRBJ1-1, with D unresolved. Written as DNA, the CDR3 is TGCGCCAGCAGCCAAGATCGCGGAGTGGAAGCTTTCTTT. Its translation: CASSQDRGVEAFF.